This TCR beta chain derives from a study of a mutant IDH1 vaccine in newly diagnosed glioma. Libraries were prepared by immunoSEQ multiplex PCR; TCRdb keeps only in-frame clonotypes and omits some of them. The data hold tens of thousands of clones, with almost 85% observed a single time. The CDR3 length is 12 residues. Germline CDR1 and CDR2: MNHNS and SASEGT. Trimming shortened V by 8 bases and J by 7 bases, and 15 bases separated the two germline ends. Time point in this sample: baseline, week 1 (first vaccination visit). This sample's treatment: pre-vaccination baseline after standard-of-care therapy.

The source material was PBMCs, sampled from a glioma patient treated with radiotherapy, temozolomide or both. The V call is TRBV6-1, the J call TRBJ2-7; the D is unclear. This TCR was recovered from a man younger than 45 with glioma. For the CDR3, the DNA is TGTGCCAGCCATAACTCCTACGTGGAGCAGTACTTC. This gives the protein CASHNSYVEQYF.